What follows are 8 T cell receptor beta chains derived from one specimen sequenced in a study of spatial heterogeneity in lung cancer. Sample time point: blood at routine non-recurrence follow-up after resection. TCRdb called the 5' RACE reads again in MiXCR, with one record for every CDR3 protein. The data contain 110,000 or so distinct CDR3 sequences, approximately 11% of them singletons. This specimen consisted of PBMCs, obtained at follow-up. The receptors were sampled from a female donor with early-stage non-small cell lung cancer.

This clonotype was picked up many times. The gene calls are TRBV20-1 and TRBJ2-5; possibly TRBD2 for D (6 bases). The CDR3 runs to 14 residues. Germline-derived CDR1 and CDR2 are DFQATT and SNEGSKA (reference sequence). Trimming removed 4 bases from V and 0 bases from J, with 12 bases in between. CDR3 loop: CSATGLVYQETQYF. In nucleotides, the CDR3 is TGCAGTGCTACGGGACTTGTTTACCAAGAGACCCAGTACTTC.

This clonotype was detected many times. This rearrangement joins TRBV29-1 to TRBJ2-1; D remains unclear. CDR1 is SQVTM and CDR2 is ANQGSEA in the germline V gene. With 7 bases removed from V and 9 bases from J, the gap between germline ends came to 13 bases. This CDR3 contains 11 residues. The CDR3: CSADFYGEQFF. The CDR3 nucleotides are TGCAGCGCTGATTTCTACGGTGAGCAGTTCTTC.

Ten or more counts support this clonotype. The V and J genes are TRBV24-1 and TRBJ1-5; D is possibly TRBD1 (5 bases). With 4 bases removed from V and 7 bases from J, the gap between germline ends came to 10 bases. CDR3 length: 13 residues. The V gene's germline CDR1 is KGHDR and CDR2 SFDVKD. The CDR3 DNA follows: TGTGCCACCAGTGAAGCAGGGCAACAGCCCCAGCATTTT. It specifies CATSEAGQQPQHF.

This clonotype was seen more than once but under ten times. The chain links TRBV20-1 to TRBJ1-3; the D gene is possibly TRBD1 (5 bases). From germline, CDR1 is DFQATT and CDR2 SNEGSKA (reference sequence). Trimming cost V 6 bases and J 0 bases, with 9 bases left between them. This CDR3 has 13 amino acids. This CDR3 reads CSASTGSGNTIYF. As DNA, the CDR3 is TGCAGTGCCAGTACAGGCTCTGGAAACACCATATATTTT.

This clonotype was seen only a few times. V and J are TRBV6-1 and TRBJ2-3; TRBD2 matches 8 bases. Trimming at V came to 2 bases and at J to 2 bases, leaving 6 bases not matched to a gene. Germline V gene lookup returns CDR1 MNHNS and CDR2 SASEGT. The CDR3 is 16 amino acids. This CDR3 reads CASSEPVAGYTDTQYF. The CDR3 DNA reads as TGTGCCAGCAGTGAACCAGTAGCGGGATACACAGATACGCAGTATTTT.

This chain connects TRBV7-3 to TRBJ1-1; weak D call: TRBD1 (5 bases). Germline assignment: CDR1 SGHTA and CDR2 FQGTGA. Trimming removed 5 bases from V and 6 bases from J, with 22 bases in between. The CDR3 length is 16 residues. In DNA form, the CDR3 reads TGTGCCAGCAGCGCAGTACATGACAGCCTCAGACCTGAAGCTTTCTTT. This translates into CASSAVHDSLRPEAFF.

The chain employs TRBV10-3 and TRBJ2-1, with TRBD2 identical over 9 bases. Germline V gives CDR1 ENHRY, CDR2 SYGVKD. The CDR3 is 15 residues long. The V and J ends lost 2 bases and 6 bases, in that order; junction bases with no gene match: 5. The CDR3 loop is CAISERGRAPNEQFF. CDR3 sequence (DNA): TGTGCCATCAGTGAGCGCGGGAGGGCCCCCAATGAGCAGTTCTTC.

V and J are TRBV14 and TRBJ1-1; D not certain. The length of the CDR3 is 13 residues. Germline values: CDR1 SGHDN, CDR2 FVKESK. The V and J ends lost 1 base and 6 bases respectively, with 9 bases between them. The CDR3 DNA reads TGTGCCAGCAGCCAAGTCGTCTACGCTGAAGCTTTCTTT. Translation: CASSQVVYAEAFF.